This T cell receptor (beta chain) was documented in a study of blood T cell repertoires in COVID-19. Overall study: The samples span acute and convalescent COVID-19 from the United States, Italy and Spain. PBMCs, B-cell-depleted T cells, or T cells provided the cDNA or gDNA that made up the material.

In the original analysis: The authors estimated nucleated cell counts from reference gene primer amplification. Assay used: immunoSEQ multiplex PCR; TCRdb lists only in-frame clones, some missing. The D gene and trimming were derived from the DNA, and the V and J assignments and clone size from that table. The data contain some 130,000 clones, about four fifths of them singletons. This clone has just a few counts. Material: peripheral blood. This receptor was identified in a woman older than 75 with acute or convalescent COVID-19.

The CDR3 coding sequence is TGTGCCAGCAGTTACGCGGGACAGAAGGGGACTGAAGCTTTCTTT. It specifies CASSYAGQKGTEAFF. The rearrangement links TRBV6-5 to TRBJ1-1; TRBD1 agrees at 7 bases. V dropped 2 bases and J dropped 5; count of bases not matched to a gene: 8. Per the germline V gene, CDR1 is MNHEY and CDR2 is SVGAGI. The CDR3 runs 15 residues.